What follows are 14 T cell receptor beta chains derived from one specimen sequenced in a study of blood T cell repertoires in COVID-19. Libraries were prepared by immunoSEQ multiplex PCR; TCRdb keeps only in-frame clonotypes and omits some of them. The data show about 160,000 clones, with around 86% seen just once and 10% to 15% held by the top ten. The sample comprised peripheral blood. These receptors all come from a man aged 65 to 79 who had recovered from COVID-19.

The V and J genes are TRBV9 and TRBJ2-5, with D possibly TRBD1 on 5 matching bases. The CDR3 has 15 amino acids. In germline, CDR1 is SGDLS, CDR2 YYNGEE. V dropped 0 bases and J dropped 3 bases, with 12 bases sitting between them. CDR3: CASSVAPVREETQYF. In nucleotides, the CDR3 is TGTGCCAGCAGCGTAGCCCCCGTCAGGGAAGAGACCCAGTACTTC.

This rearrangement joins TRBV5-1 to TRBJ2-5; 7 bases map to TRBD1. The junction had 6 bases not matched to a gene; V was cut back by 4 bases and J by 3 bases. Per germline, CDR1 SGHRS and CDR2 YFSETQ. The CDR3 has 14 residues. CDR3 sequence (DNA): TGCGCCAGCAGCCTTGACAGGGCCGAAGAGACCCAGTACTTC. It codes for CASSLDRAEETQYF.

The chain employs TRBV29-1 and TRBJ2-7; weak D call: TRBD2 (6 bases). CDR3 size: 12 residues. The V end was cut by 7 bases, the J end by 0 bases, with 10 bases between. Germline values: CDR1 SQVTM, CDR2 ANQGSEA. The CDR3 reads CSASGSSYEQYF. The CDR3, as DNA: TGCAGCGCTTCCGGGAGCTCCTACGAGCAGTACTTC.

This chain connects TRBV5-1 to TRBJ2-7; possibly TRBD1 for D (5 bases). Germline V gene sequence: CDR1 SGHRS, CDR2 YFSETQ. V was trimmed by 1 base and J by 0 bases, leaving 5 bases between them. The CDR3 totals 13 residues. This chain's CDR3 is CASSLTGSYEQYF. DNA for the CDR3: TGCGCCAGCAGCTTGACAGGCTCCTACGAGCAGTACTTC.

For the CDR3, the DNA is TGTGCCAGCAGCTTGTGGCAGGCTGGCTACACCTTC. The encoded protein is CASSLWQAGYTF. The chain links TRBV5-6 to TRBJ1-2; D gene unclear. The germline V gene encodes CDR1 SGHDT and CDR2 YYEEEE. This CDR3 spans 12 amino acids. V was cut by 1 base and J by 7 bases, with 8 bases left in between.

This chain uses TRBV2 with TRBJ2-3, with a tentative D call TRBD1 (6 bases). Germline lookup yields CDR1 SNHLY and CDR2 FYNNEI. The V end was cut by 4 bases, the J end by 3 bases, with 14 bases between. The length of the CDR3 is 15 residues. The CDR3 reads CASSGQGMGTDTQYF. The DNA of the CDR3 is TGTGCCAGCAGTGGTCAGGGGATGGGGACAGATACGCAGTATTTT.

This chain connects TRBV6-5 to TRBJ2-2; D is perhaps TRBD2 (6 bases). CDR1 is MNHEY and CDR2 is SVGAGI in the germline V gene. Trimming pared 7 bases from V and 7 bases from J, leaving 16 bases between. CDR3 length equals 14 residues. The CDR3 loop is CASNSKGRIGELFF. The DNA of the CDR3 is TGTGCCAGCAACTCGAAGGGGAGGATCGGGGAGCTGTTTTTT.

The chain has TRBV6-2 or TRBV6-3 and TRBJ1-2, with 10 bases identical to TRBD1. With V trimmed by 4 bases and J by 7 bases, 9 bases remained unmatched. The CDR3 spans 15 residues. Germline V gene lookup returns CDR1 MNHEY and CDR2 SVGEGT. The CDR3 bases are TGTGCCAGCAGTTTGCCGGGACAGGGGATCGGTGGCTACACCTTC. Encoded protein: CASSLPGQGIGGYTF.

This chain joins TRBV7-9 and TRBJ1-2, with D tentatively TRBD1 (6 bases). This CDR3 is 14 amino acids long. Looked up from germline, CDR1 is SEHNR and CDR2 is FQNEAQ (reference sequence). V lost 0 bases to trimming and J lost 7 bases, with 12 bases between them. CDR3 loop: CASSLAGTRGGYTF. The CDR3 DNA sequence: TGTGCCAGCAGCTTAGCTGGTACCAGGGGTGGCTACACCTTC.

V is TRBV10-2 and J is TRBJ2-3, with D tentatively TRBD2 (5 bases). CDR1 WSHSY and CDR2 SAAADI come from the germline V gene. This CDR3 is built from 13 residues. V was cut by 11 bases and J by 5 bases, with 17 bases left in between. DNA of the CDR3: TGCGCCGCCTTAAGATCCGAGGGAGATACGCAGTATTTT. Translated, it gives CAALRSEGDTQYF.

This chain connects TRBV4-3 to TRBJ1-1; tentatively, D is TRBD1 (6 bases). V was shortened by 0 bases and J by 4 bases, with 9 bases between the two germline ends. Germline V lookup: CDR1 LGHNA, CDR2 YSLEER. The CDR3 runs 14 residues. In DNA form, the CDR3 reads TGCGCCAGCAGCCAAGAGGGGGCTGCCACTGAAGCTTTCTTT. It specifies CASSQEGAATEAFF.

CDR3 nucleotide sequence: TGTGCCAGCAGGCAGGGGTCCTACAATGAGCAGTTCTTC. Protein sequence: CASRQGSYNEQFF. The V and J genes are TRBV2 and TRBJ2-1; perhaps TRBD1 as D (6 bases). The CDR3 has 13 amino acids. Germline CDR1 reads SNHLY; CDR2 reads FYNNEI. Trimming pared 6 bases from V and 1 base from J, leaving 7 bases between.

The gene calls are TRBV6-5 and TRBJ1-5; 7 nucleotides line up with TRBD1. There are 14 residues in the CDR3. V gave up 7 bases and J gave up 4 bases; unmatched junction bases: 7. From germline, CDR1 is MNHEY and CDR2 SVGAGI. In DNA, the CDR3 is TGTGCCAGCACCCCACAGGGGAGGAATCAGCCCCAGCATTTT. This translates into CASTPQGRNQPQHF.

The CDR3 nucleotides are TGTGCCAGCAGTTCCCCCCCCGACAGTAATCAGCCCCAGCATTTT. Its translation: CASSSPPDSNQPQHF. The V call is TRBV27, the J call TRBJ1-5; TRBD1 might be the D (5 bases). Looked up from germline, CDR1 is MNHEY and CDR2 is SMNVEV (reference sequence). Trimming pared 4 bases from V and 4 bases from J, leaving 14 bases between. CDR3 length: 15 amino acids.